Detailed here is one T cell receptor (beta chain). Antigen specificity is unknown. It was the approximately 120-subject validation cohort, separate from the approximately 670-subject first cohort, to which the donors belonged. The sample comes from a study of cytomegalovirus exposure and HLA in healthy donors. Study-wide results and caveats: Among TCR sequences, most were rare, though some public TCRs appeared in many donors. Reports showed the classifier diagnosing cytomegalovirus status with high specificity and sensitivity.

Here immunoSEQ multiplex PCR was the method, and the copy in TCRdb shows in-frame clones only, minus some. In the table there are some 50,000 clones, approximately 95% of which are singletons. The sequence was obtained from a woman younger than 35 in good health and CMV-seronegative. The sequencing sample was made of PBMCs.

This chain's CDR3 is CATSRGQGAGANVLTF. The DNA of the CDR3 is TGTGCCACCAGCAGGGGACAGGGCGCTGGGGCCAACGTCCTGACTTTC. The chain joins TRBV15 to TRBJ2-6; 9 bases are shared with TRBD1. The trim removed 3 bases at V and 2 bases at J, leaving 2 bases unmatched. Germline CDR1 reads LNHNV; CDR2 reads YYDKDF (reference sequence). CDR3 size: 16 residues.